A selection of T cell receptor beta chains follows, all from one sample in a study of a mutant IDH1 vaccine in newly diagnosed glioma. The antigens these receptors bind are not known. Sequenced by immunoSEQ multiplex PCR; TCRdb stores in-frame clones only, minus some. This table holds about 38,000 clones, around 78% found once. The specimen comprised PBMCs, sampled from a glioma patient whose treatment included an IDH1 peptide vaccine. These receptors were taken from a man between 40 and 49 years old with glioma. Each CDR3 is given with its conserved first and last residue. D genes are given only for firm matches. Clone sizes are given selectively: once, few, many, or a class where the clone is expanded.

clone_size: few; j_call: TRBJ1-1; d_call: -; v_call: TRBV9; cdr3_aa: CASSPTVNTEAFF; cdr3_nt: TGTGCCAGCAGTCCCACAGTTAACACTGAAGCTTTCTTT
clone_size: -; j_call: TRBJ1-4; d_call: TRBD1; v_call: TRBV9; cdr3_aa: CASGRGPTNEKLFF; cdr3_nt: TGTGCCAGCGGTAGGGGGCCAACTAATGAAAAACTGTTTTTT
clone_size: few; j_call: TRBJ1-1; d_call: TRBD1; v_call: TRBV6-1; cdr3_aa: CASRLTGTNTEAFF; cdr3_nt: TGTGCCAGCAGGTTGACAGGGACGAACACTGAAGCTTTCTTT
clone_size: -; j_call: TRBJ2-7; d_call: TRBD2; v_call: TRBV6-6; cdr3_aa: CASSYSAGAYEQYF; cdr3_nt: TGTGCCAGCAGTTACTCGGCGGGGGCCTACGAGCAGTACTTC
clone_size: medium-sized; j_call: TRBJ1-1; d_call: -; v_call: TRBV6-5; cdr3_aa: CASSYPRDQIF; cdr3_nt: TGTGCCAGCAGTTACCCCCGGGATCAAATTTTT
clone_size: -; j_call: TRBJ2-7; d_call: TRBD2; v_call: TRBV5-1; cdr3_aa: CASSWGRALADEQYF; cdr3_nt: TGCGCCAGCAGCTGGGGGAGGGCCCTGGCGGACGAGCAGTACTTC
clone_size: once; j_call: TRBJ2-7; d_call: -; v_call: TRBV30; cdr3_aa: CAWSVLGGNSYEQYF; cdr3_nt: TGTGCCTGGAGTGTACTAGGGGGGAACTCCTACGAGCAGTACTTC
clone_size: -; j_call: TRBJ1-4; d_call: -; v_call: TRBV30; cdr3_aa: CAWSWVEEKLFF; cdr3_nt: TGTGCCTGGAGTTGGGTTGAGGAAAAACTGTTTTTT
clone_size: -; j_call: TRBJ1-6; d_call: -; v_call: TRBV6-4; cdr3_aa: CASEEKGTASDLALHF; cdr3_nt: TGTGCCAGCGAGGAGAAAGGGACCGCCTCTGATCTGGCCCTCCACTTT
clone_size: -; j_call: TRBJ1-1; d_call: -; v_call: TRBV5-4; cdr3_aa: CASSLDQNTEAFF; cdr3_nt: TGTGCCAGCAGCTTGGACCAGAACACTGAAGCTTTCTTT